This T cell receptor beta chain was obtained from a study of blood T cell repertoires in COVID-19. Study as a whole: Some COVID-19 samples were acute and others convalescent; all came from the United States, Italy and Spain. T cells, B-cell-depleted T cells, or PBMCs supplied cDNA or gDNA.

Measured with immunoSEQ multiplex PCR; TCRdb has only the in-frame clones, and not every one. Here the sample spans some 240,000 clones, 89% being singletons. Sequencing was done on a sample of peripheral blood. This receptor was taken from a middle-aged woman who had recovered from COVID-19.

The CDR3 is CASSPLRGGLQETQYF. The DNA for the CDR3 is TGTGCCAGCTCACCACTTCGGGGGGGCTTACAAGAGACCCAGTACTTC. The rearrangement uses TRBV18 and TRBJ2-5, with 8 bases identical to TRBD2. The CDR3 extends over 16 amino acids. The V segment lost 1 base and the J segment 2 bases; nucleotides outside the gene matches: 6. The germline CDR1 and CDR2 sequences are KGHSH and LQKENI.